This record looks at one T cell receptor beta chain sequence and its context. The data are from a study of shared clonotypes between healthy human individuals. CDR1 is SGHRS, CDR2 YFSETQ, per germline. V was clipped by 8 bases and J by 5 bases; unmatched bases: 7. This CDR3 comprises 13 residues. Each cell subset's genomic DNA was divided evenly among several immunoSEQ plates. TCRdb's copy holds only in-frame clones and misses some; the assay was immunoSEQ multiplex PCR. Among 450,000 to 550,000 clones, 79% were seen once, and the ten largest hold around 13%. This clonotype was sampled from a woman between 40 and 55 years old in good health. Some clones in this sample may be carry-over from other donors' samples. V and J are TRBV5-1 and TRBJ2-5, with 9 bases that match TRBD2. The sequencing sample was made of PBMCs. The CDR3 reads CASGLAGTETQYF. The CDR3 DNA sequence: TGCGCCAGTGGCCTAGCGGGGACTGAGACCCAGTACTTC.